This T cell receptor (beta chain) derives from a study of T cells in localized non-small cell lung cancer. Points from the study as a whole: Detection in adjacent lung was observed for a median 57 of the top 100 tumor clones.

Method: immunoSEQ multiplex PCR; TCRdb's copy keeps in-frame clones and lacks some. Of just over 70,000 clones detected, around 85% appear once; the ten largest clones hold roughly 22%. Germline CDR1 reads SSHAT; CDR2 reads FNYEAQ (reference sequence). V lost 0 bases and J lost 0, with 8 bases in between. CDR3 size: 15 residues. This clone was counted between two and nine times. The antigen is undetermined. The sequence derives from a male donor aged 60 or over with stage III squamous cell lung carcinoma. This chain uses TRBV7-7 with TRBJ2-5; tentative D call: TRBD2 (6 bases). This material consisted of peripheral blood, taken before any cancer treatment. The CDR3 protein is CASSLAGGNQETQYF. The CDR3 DNA follows: TGTGCCAGCAGCTTAGCGGGGGGTAACCAAGAGACCCAGTACTTC.